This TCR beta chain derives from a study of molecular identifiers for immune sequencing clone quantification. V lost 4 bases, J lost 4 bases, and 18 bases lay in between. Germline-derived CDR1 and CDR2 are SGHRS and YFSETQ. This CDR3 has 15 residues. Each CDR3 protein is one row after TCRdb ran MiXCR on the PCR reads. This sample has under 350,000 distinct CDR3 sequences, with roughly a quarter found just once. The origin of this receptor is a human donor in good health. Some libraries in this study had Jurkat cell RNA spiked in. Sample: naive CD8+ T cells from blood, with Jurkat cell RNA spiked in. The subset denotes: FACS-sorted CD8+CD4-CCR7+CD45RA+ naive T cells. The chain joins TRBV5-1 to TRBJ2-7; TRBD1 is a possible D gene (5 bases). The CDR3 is CASSVRQSPTYEQYF. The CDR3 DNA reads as TGCGCCAGCAGCGTGCGACAGTCTCCCACTTACGAGCAGTACTTC. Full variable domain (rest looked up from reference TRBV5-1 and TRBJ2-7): KAGVTQTPRYLIKTRGQQVTLSCSPISGHRSVSWYQQTPGQGLQFLFEYFSETQRNKGNFPGRFSGRQFSNSRSEMNVSTLELGDSALYLCASSVRQSPTYEQYFGPGTRLTVT.